These 18 T cell receptor beta chains came from one sample sequenced in a study of human T cells and chemical hapten exposure. Regarding time point: patch test 2, 6 weeks after DPC sensitization. This sample's treatment: therapeutic diphenylcyclopropenone sensitization with weekly scalp DPC. TCRdb independently ran MiXCR on the RACE reads; one entry per CDR3 protein. The sample records approximately 90,000 distinct CDR3 sequences, about 11% being singletons. The sequencing used whole blood, collected in connection with sensitization to the hapten diphenylcyclopropenone (DPC). The receptors derive from a man in his forties or fifties with alopecia areata. Some clones in this sample may be carry-over from other donors' samples.

The chain is built from TRBV18 and TRBJ1-3; D is possibly TRBD1 (5 bases). Germline CDR1 KGHSH, CDR2 LQKENI. Trimming removed 3 bases from V and 4 bases from J, with 13 bases in between. The CDR3 extends over 15 amino acids. The CDR3: CASSPGQGNGNTIYF. CDR3 nucleotide sequence: TGTGCCAGCTCACCTGGGCAGGGCAACGGAAACACCATATATTTT.

This clonotype has a handful of counts. The chain is built from TRBV12-3 or TRBV12-4 and TRBJ1-5; D may be TRBD1 (5 bases). Trimming removed 4 bases at V and 7 bases at J, with 11 bases between. This CDR3 has 13 amino acids. In DNA, the CDR3 is TGTGCCAGCAGTTCGCTGGGGCGGCAGCCCCAGCATTTT. Translated: CASSSLGRQPQHF.

In this sample, this clonotype turned up many times. The rearrangement links TRBV6-5 to TRBJ1-1; D gene ambiguous. Germline V gives CDR1 MNHEY, CDR2 SVGAGI. V was pared by 4 bases and J by 14 bases, with 17 bases between. This CDR3 is 12 amino acids long. The CDR3 protein is CASSSAARPPFF. The CDR3 region has the DNA TGTGCCAGCAGTTCTGCCGCGCGACCTCCCTTCTTT.

The table lists this clonotype with many counts. This CDR3 reads CASSYLRDRQTYGYTF. CDR3 DNA sequence: TGTGCCAGCAGTTATCTTCGGGATCGGCAGACCTATGGCTACACCTTC. The gene calls are TRBV6-6 and TRBJ1-2; D is uncertain. V was clipped by 3 bases and J by 4 bases, with 18 bases between them. Germline V gene sequence: CDR1 MNHNY, CDR2 SVGAGI (reference sequence). CDR3 size: 16 residues.

This clonotype was counted between two and nine times. The CDR3 DNA follows: TGCGCCAGCAGCTTCGGGGATTCCTACGAGCAGTACGTC. Its translation is CASSFGDSYEQYV. This sequence joins TRBV5-1 and TRBJ2-7; weak D call: TRBD2 (5 bases). The V end was cut by 2 bases, the J end by 1 base, with 7 bases between. Germline lookup yields CDR1 SGHRS and CDR2 YFSETQ. The CDR3 runs to 13 residues.

This clonotype was seen only a few times. This chain joins TRBV20-1 and TRBJ2-2; the match to TRBD1 covers 7 bases. The junction had 3 bases not matched to a gene; V was cut back by 2 bases and J by 0 bases. Germline CDR1 DFQATT, CDR2 SNEGSKA (reference sequence). This CDR3 is built from 15 residues. CDR3 region: CSARKGTANTGELFF. DNA for the CDR3: TGCAGTGCTAGAAAGGGGACAGCGAACACCGGGGAGCTGTTTTTT.

This clonotype was seen a few times. The J gene is TRBJ2-7, the V gene TRBV20-1; tentative D call: TRBD2 (9 bases). The CDR3 sequence is 15 residues long. The germline V gene has CDR1 DFQATT and CDR2 SNEGSKA (reference sequence). Trimming removed 5 bases from V and 4 bases from J, with 21 bases in between. This chain's CDR3 is CSAFQGAAGGYEQYF. In DNA, the CDR3 is TGCAGTGCTTTCCAGGGGGCGGCGGGAGGGTACGAGCAGTACTTC.

The gene calls are TRBV12-3 or TRBV12-4 and TRBJ1-1; unclear D gene. The CDR3 length is 11 residues. Trimming removed 7 bases at V and 3 bases at J, with 6 bases between. The CDR3 loop reads CASTADTEAFF. For the CDR3, the DNA is TGTGCCAGCACTGCGGACACTGAAGCTTTCTTT.

This chain connects TRBV12-3 or TRBV12-4 to TRBJ1-1; no clear D gene. Between the trimmed V and J ends, which lost 3 bases and 0 bases, there was a span of 8 bases. CDR3 size: 14 residues. CDR3 in DNA: TGTGCCAGCAGTTTTCAGGATGTGAACACTGAAGCTTTCTTT. Amino acid sequence: CASSFQDVNTEAFF.

This clonotype was counted a few times. The chain carries TRBV29-1 and TRBJ1-2, with no clear D. The CDR3 loop spans 15 amino acids. Trimming pared 4 bases from V and 2 bases from J, leaving 17 bases between. The V gene's germline CDR1 is SQVTM and CDR2 ANQGSEA. DNA for the CDR3: TGCAGCGTTGGGTCCGCGGCAGCCGGAAACTATGGCTACACCTTC. Encoded protein: CSVGSAAAGNYGYTF.

This chain uses TRBV27 with TRBJ1-6; D unresolved. V was clipped by 4 bases and J by 7 bases, with 8 bases between them. The CDR3 runs 13 residues. Germline lookup yields CDR1 MNHEY and CDR2 SMNVEV (reference sequence). The CDR3 DNA is TGTGCCAGCAGTTACCTTGGCAATTCACCCCTCCACTTT. This gives the protein CASSYLGNSPLHF.

The table lists this clonotype with many counts. V and J are TRBV29-1 and TRBJ2-6, with 8 nucleotides matching TRBD1. In germline, CDR1 is SQVTM, CDR2 ANQGSEA. This CDR3 has 19 residues. The V gene end was trimmed by 0 bases and the J gene end by 3 bases; junction bases not matched to a gene: 13. The DNA for the CDR3 is TGCAGCGTTGAAGAGAGAAGGCAGGGCAGGGGGCTTGGGGCCAACGTCCTGACTTTC. Translating gives CSVEERRQGRGLGANVLTF.

The V call is TRBV6-1, the J call TRBJ1-5; TRBD1 is a possible D gene (5 bases). Trimming stripped 0 bases from V and 1 base from J, with 16 bases between. The CDR3 has 18 amino acids. Germline CDR1 and CDR2: MNHNS and SASEGT. The CDR3 DNA is TGTGCCAGCAGTGAAGCCTACCAGACAGTGAAGAGCAATCAGCCCCAGCATTTT. As protein: CASSEAYQTVKSNQPQHF.

The rearrangement links TRBV5-1 to TRBJ2-7; no clear D gene. CDR3 size: 14 residues. Germline CDR1 and CDR2: SGHRS and YFSETQ. Between the trimmed V and J ends, which lost 0 bases and 2 bases, there was a span of 9 bases. The CDR3 reads CASSLVGSAYEQYV. CDR3 DNA: TGCGCCAGCAGCTTGGTTGGATCGGCCTACGAGCAGTACGTC.

This clonotype was detected only a few times. The chain joins TRBV6-1 to TRBJ2-7; D is ambiguous. Germline values: CDR1 MNHNS, CDR2 SASEGT. The CDR3 is made up of 12 amino acids. The V end lost 5 bases, the J end lost 6 bases, and 11 bases lay between the germline ends. The CDR3 reads CASSSDTSEQYV. The CDR3 DNA reads as TGTGCCAGCAGTTCTGACACCTCCGAGCAGTACGTC.

This clonotype showed up just a few times. The genes are TRBV5-1 and TRBJ2-1; 11 nucleotides align to TRBD2. The germline CDR1 and CDR2 sequences are SGHRS and YFSETQ. The CDR3 has 15 residues. V trimming: 7 bases; J trimming: 4 bases; junction bases outside the gene matches: 7. CDR3 in DNA: TGCGCCAGCTGGTCCGGGACTAGCGGTTACAATGAGCAGTTCTTC. The encoded protein is CASWSGTSGYNEQFF. Looking up the rest from reference TRBV5-1 and TRBJ2-1 gives the full variable domain: KAGVTQTPRYLIKTRGQQVTLSCSPISGHRSVSWYQQTPGQGLQFLFEYFSETQRNKGNFPGRFSGRQFSNSRSEMNVSTLELGDSALYLCASWSGTSGYNEQFFGPGTRLTVL.

The J gene is TRBJ2-7, the V gene TRBV6-2 or TRBV6-3; 11 bases fit TRBD2. The CDR3 consists of 14 residues. Losses at the gene ends were 2 bases for V and 6 bases for J; bases not matched to a gene: 3. Germline CDR1 is MNHEY and CDR2 is SVGEGT. CDR3 residues: CASSYGLAGGEQYV. The CDR3 DNA reads as TGTGCCAGCAGTTACGGGCTAGCGGGGGGCGAGCAGTACGTC.

In its sample, this clonotype was seen a few times. The chain is built from TRBV28 and TRBJ1-3; 9 positions agree with TRBD1. In germline, CDR1 is MDHEN, CDR2 SYDVKM. The J segment lost 2 bases and the V segment lost 5 bases, leaving 13 bases of the junction unmatched. The CDR3 totals 18 residues. CDR3 bases: TGTGCCAGCAGTCCCCCCGGGACAGGGCTGAGAGCTGGAAACACCATATATTTT. This encodes CASSPPGTGLRAGNTIYF.